This is a list of T cell receptor beta chains from one sample in a study of a mutant IDH1 vaccine in newly diagnosed glioma. No cognate antigen is known for these TCRs. Only in-frame clones appear in the TCRdb table, and some are missing; sequencing was by immunoSEQ multiplex PCR. The sample holds under 60,000 clones, 70% to 80% seen once. The sample here was PBMCs, taken from a glioma patient whose treatment included an IDH1 peptide vaccine. These TCRs come from a man between 35 and 55 years old with glioma. Each CDR3 is given with its conserved first and last residue. A D gene is named only where the DNA matches it firmly. Clone size is not always given. Where it is, it says once, few, many or a class for expanded clones.

d_call,v_call,j_call,clone_size,cdr3_nt,cdr3_aa
.,TRBV27,TRBJ1-1,.,TGTGCCAGCTCCCCGGCAGGTCAGACTGAAGCTTTCTTT,CASSPAGQTEAFF
TRBD2,TRBV5-6,TRBJ2-1,.,TGTGCCAGCACACGGGAGGCGGGGAATGAGCAGTTCTTC,CASTREAGNEQFF
TRBD2,TRBV12-5,TRBJ2-7,few,TGTGCTAGTGGTTTGTTAGCGGGAGGGGGCGAGCAGTACTTC,CASGLLAGGGEQYF
.,TRBV30,TRBJ2-1,.,TGTGCCTGGAGTGGGAATGAGCAGTTCTTC,CAWSGNEQFF
TRBD2,TRBV6-4,TRBJ2-1,.,TGTGCCAGCAGTGAAGTCGGGAGGGCCGCCTACAATGAGCAGTTCTTC,CASSEVGRAAYNEQFF
.,TRBV10-2,TRBJ1-5,once,TGCGCCAGCAGTGAGTCCAGGGTGGCTCAGCCCCAGCATTTT,CASSESRVAQPQHF
.,TRBV7-2,TRBJ2-2,.,TGTGCCAGCAGCAAGGGACACATCAGGGGGGAGCTGTTTTTT,CASSKGHIRGELFF
.,TRBV7-9,TRBJ2-3,.,TGTGCCAGCAGCGCACCCCGCGGGAAAGGCACAGATACGCAGTATTTT,CASSAPRGKGTDTQYF
.,TRBV27,TRBJ1-4,.,TGTGCCAGCAGTTTAACGGGTAATGAAAAACTGTTTTTT,CASSLTGNEKLFF
.,TRBV11-2,TRBJ1-1,.,TGTGCCAGCAGCTTAGATCGGTGGAACACTGAAGCTTTCTTT,CASSLDRWNTEAFF
.,TRBV30,TRBJ2-3,.,TGTGCCTGGAGTGTATACACCAAGCAGGGACAGTATTTT,CAWSVYTKQGQYF
.,TRBV5-4,TRBJ2-4,.,TGTGCCAGCAGCTTGAGGTGGGACATTCAGTACTTC,CASSLRWDIQYF
.,TRBV5-6,TRBJ1-1,.,TGTGCCAGCAGTGGCTTGAACACTGAAGCTTTCTTT,CASSGLNTEAFF
.,TRBV10-3,TRBJ1-1,few,TGTGCCATCGGGGAGGGCAGGAACACTGAAGCTTTCTTT,CAIGEGRNTEAFF
TRBD1,TRBV7-8,TRBJ1-3,.,TGTGCCAGCAGGGGGACAGACGGAAACACCATATATTTT,CASRGTDGNTIYF
TRBD2,TRBV5-1,TRBJ2-7,.,TGCGCCAGCAGCTCCGGGACTAGCGATGCCTACGAGCAGTACTTC,CASSSGTSDAYEQYF
TRBD2,TRBV7-7,TRBJ2-5,.,TGTGCCAGCAGCTTAAGCGGGGCTAAAGAGACCCAGTACTTC,CASSLSGAKETQYF
.,TRBV18,TRBJ1-2,few,TGTGCCAGCTCACCACCCGACTATGGCTACACCTTC,CASSPPDYGYTF
TRBD2,TRBV12-5,TRBJ2-1,.,TGTGCTAGTGGTTACACTAGCGCTCCCTCGAATGAGCAGTTCTTC,CASGYTSAPSNEQFF
TRBD1,TRBV25-1,TRBJ1-5,few,TGTGCCAGCAGTGTAACAGGGGTCAATCAGCCCCAGCATTTT,CASSVTGVNQPQHF
.,TRBV7-6,TRBJ2-6,.,TGTGCCAGCAGCTTTACAGGGAGCTCTGGGGCCAACGTCCTGACTTTC,CASSFTGSSGANVLTF
.,TRBV5-1,TRBJ2-7,.,TGCGCCAGCAGCTTGCGAACCGGGACGGCCATTAAATCCTACGAGCAGTACTTC,CASSLRTGTAIKSYEQYF
TRBD2,TRBV12-5,TRBJ2-2,.,TGTGCTAGTGGTTTCGACCGGGAGGAAGAGCTGTTTTTT,CASGFDREEELFF
.,TRBV19,TRBJ1-6,.,TGTGCCAGTAGTGGGAGCCTCTTGCAGGGTGATAATTCACCCCTCCACTTT,CASSGSLLQGDNSPLHF
.,TRBV6-5,TRBJ2-5,.,TGTGCCAGCAGTTACTCGATCGAAGAGACCCAGTACTTC,CASSYSIEETQYF
.,TRBV9,TRBJ2-3,.,TGTGCCAGCAGCATCCCACCAGGGGCCGCCTTCAGTGCTAGCACAGATACGCAGTATTTT,CASSIPPGAAFSASTDTQYF
TRBD1,TRBV5-1,TRBJ2-4,.,TGCGCCAGCACCACCGCCGAACGCCGAAAAAGGACAGGGGTGGACATTCAGTACTTC,CASTTAERRKRTGVDIQYF
TRBD1,TRBV4-3,TRBJ1-6,.,TGCGCCAGCAGCCAACGTTTTTCGGACAGGGGAGGTTCACCCCTCCACTTT,CASSQRFSDRGGSPLHF
TRBD1,TRBV5-8,TRBJ1-4,few,TGTGCCAGCAGCCTCCAACGACAGGGCCCTGAAAAACTGTTTTTT,CASSLQRQGPEKLFF
TRBD2,TRBV6-5,TRBJ2-2,.,TGTGCCAGCAGTTACTACCTAGCGGGAGTCCCCGGGGAGCTGTTTTTT,CASSYYLAGVPGELFF
TRBD2,TRBV6-1,TRBJ2-3,.,TGTGCCAGCAGTGAAGGACTAGCGGGGAGCACAGATACGCAGTATTTT,CASSEGLAGSTDTQYF
.,TRBV15,TRBJ2-5,.,TGTGCCACCAGCAGAGTCCCAACATCCCGAACTCAAGAGACCCAGTACTTC,CATSRVPTSRTQETQYF
TRBD2,TRBV11-2,TRBJ2-5,.,TGTGCCAGCAGCCTCCTGGTCGGGGGGTCCCCTTACCAAGAGACCCAGTACTTC,CASSLLVGGSPYQETQYF